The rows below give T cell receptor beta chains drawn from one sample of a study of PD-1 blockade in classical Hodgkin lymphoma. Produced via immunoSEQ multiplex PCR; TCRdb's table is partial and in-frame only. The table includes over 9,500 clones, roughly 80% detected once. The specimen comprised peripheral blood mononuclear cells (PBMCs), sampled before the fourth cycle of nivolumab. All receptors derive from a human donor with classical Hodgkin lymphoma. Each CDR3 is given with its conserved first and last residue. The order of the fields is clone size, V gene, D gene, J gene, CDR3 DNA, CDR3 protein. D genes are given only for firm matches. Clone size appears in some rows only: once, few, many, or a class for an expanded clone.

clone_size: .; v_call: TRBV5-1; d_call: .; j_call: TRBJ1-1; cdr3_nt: TGCGCCAGCAGCCCCCTGGCCTACAGAGACACTGAAGCTTTCTTT; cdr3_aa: CASSPLAYRDTEAFF
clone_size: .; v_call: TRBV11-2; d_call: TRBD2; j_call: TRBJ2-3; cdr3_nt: TGTGCCAGCAGCTTAGGCGGGGGGAACACAGATACGCAGTATTTT; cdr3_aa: CASSLGGGNTDTQYF
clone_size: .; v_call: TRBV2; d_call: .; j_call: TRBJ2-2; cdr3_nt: TGTGCCAGCACGGGTGGGTCTAGGAACACCGGGGAGCTGTTTTTT; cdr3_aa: CASTGGSRNTGELFF
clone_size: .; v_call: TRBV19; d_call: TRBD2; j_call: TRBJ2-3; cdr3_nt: TGTGCCAGTAGTATAATAACTAGCGTTCTTAGCACAGATACGCAGTATTTT; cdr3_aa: CASSIITSVLSTDTQYF
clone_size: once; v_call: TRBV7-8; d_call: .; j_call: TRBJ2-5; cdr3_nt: TGTGCCAGCAGCTTAGCTGACTCTGGGGGGGAGACCCAGTACTTC; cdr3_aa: CASSLADSGGETQYF
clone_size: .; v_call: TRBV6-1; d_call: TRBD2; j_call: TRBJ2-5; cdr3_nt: TGTGCCAGCAGTGAAGTTAGCGGGGGGGCCGAGACCCAGTACTTC; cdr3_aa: CASSEVSGGAETQYF
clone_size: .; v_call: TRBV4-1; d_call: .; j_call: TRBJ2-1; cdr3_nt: TGCGCCAGCAGCCAAGACGCAGGGAGCGATGAGCGGTTCTTC; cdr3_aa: CASSQDAGSDERFF
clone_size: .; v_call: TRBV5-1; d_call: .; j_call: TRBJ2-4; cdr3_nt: TGCGCCAGCAGCAGTGGGGGGTACGGAAACATTCAGTACTTC; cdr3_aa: CASSSGGYGNIQYF
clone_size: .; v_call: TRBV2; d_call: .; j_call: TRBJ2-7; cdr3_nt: TGTGCCAGCAGTGAAGTTTACATCTCCTACGAGCAGTACTTC; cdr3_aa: CASSEVYISYEQYF
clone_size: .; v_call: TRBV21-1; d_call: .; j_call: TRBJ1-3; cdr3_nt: TGTGCCAGCAGCAAAGCCGCGGCCGCGGAGTCTGGAAACACCATATATTTT; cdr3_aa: CASSKAAAAESGNTIYF
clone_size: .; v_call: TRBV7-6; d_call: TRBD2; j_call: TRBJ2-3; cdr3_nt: TGTGCCAGCAGCTCCTCGGGACTAGCGGGGGCGACAGATACGCAGTATTTT; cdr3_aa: CASSSSGLAGATDTQYF
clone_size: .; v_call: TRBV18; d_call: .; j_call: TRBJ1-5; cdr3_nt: TGTGCCAGCTCATCGGGGCCACGTTTCCCCGATAGCAATCAGCCCCAGCATTTT; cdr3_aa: CASSSGPRFPDSNQPQHF
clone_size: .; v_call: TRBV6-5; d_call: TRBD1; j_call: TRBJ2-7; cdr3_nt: TGTGCCAGCAGTTACGACAGGGGCGCAGGGGAGCAGTACTTC; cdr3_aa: CASSYDRGAGEQYF
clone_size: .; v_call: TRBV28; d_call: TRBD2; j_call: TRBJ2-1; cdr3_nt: TGTGCCAGCAGTCGCAGCGGGAGGTGGTACAATGAGCAGTTCTTC; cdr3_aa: CASSRSGRWYNEQFF
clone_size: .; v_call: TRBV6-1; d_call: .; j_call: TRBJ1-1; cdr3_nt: TGTGCCAGCAGACAGACAGGTCCTGAAGCTTTCTTT; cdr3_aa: CASRQTGPEAFF
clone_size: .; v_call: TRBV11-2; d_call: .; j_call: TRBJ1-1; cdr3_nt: TGTGCCAGCTCCCGCACGGGCAACATGAACACTGAAGCTTTCTTT; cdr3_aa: CASSRTGNMNTEAFF
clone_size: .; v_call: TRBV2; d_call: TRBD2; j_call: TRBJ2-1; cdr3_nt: TGTGCCAGCAGCGGGACTAGCGGGACTCTTACCCTCGGCGATGAGCAGTTCTTC; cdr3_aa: CASSGTSGTLTLGDEQFF
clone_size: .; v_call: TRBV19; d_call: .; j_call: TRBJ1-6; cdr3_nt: TGTGCCAGTAGTATAGCTGTTTCCGGCTATAATTCACCCCTCCACTTT; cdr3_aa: CASSIAVSGYNSPLHF
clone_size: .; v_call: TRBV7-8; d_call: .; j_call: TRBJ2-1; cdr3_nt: TGTGCCAGCAGCTTAGCTTTCATTCTACGGGGGAAGGAAGGCGAATCCTACAATGAGCAGTTCTTC; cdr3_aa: CASSLAFILRGKEGESYNEQFF
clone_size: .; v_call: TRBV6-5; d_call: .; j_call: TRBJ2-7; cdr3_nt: TGTGCCAGCAGTTACAGGGGAATTAGCTCCTACGAGCAGTACTTC; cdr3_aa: CASSYRGISSYEQYF
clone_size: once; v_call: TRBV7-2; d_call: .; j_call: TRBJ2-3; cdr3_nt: TGTGCCAGCAGCTTAGATCACAGCACAGATACGCAGTATTTT; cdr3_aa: CASSLDHSTDTQYF
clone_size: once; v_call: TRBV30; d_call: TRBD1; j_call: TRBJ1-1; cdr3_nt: TGTGCCTGGAGTGTACAGGGGGACACTGAAGCTTTCTTT; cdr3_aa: CAWSVQGDTEAFF
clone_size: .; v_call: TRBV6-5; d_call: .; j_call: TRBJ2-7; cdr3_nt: TGTGCCAGCACCGAGCAGGGGCGACACCACGAGCAGTACTTC; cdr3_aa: CASTEQGRHHEQYF
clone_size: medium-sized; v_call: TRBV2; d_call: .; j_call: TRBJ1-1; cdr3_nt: TGTGCCAGCGCCTGGGGAGTGAACACTGAAGCTTTCTTT; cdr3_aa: CASAWGVNTEAFF
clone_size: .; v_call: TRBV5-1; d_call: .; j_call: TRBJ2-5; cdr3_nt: TGCGCCAGCAGCTGGGGACAAGTCATACAAGAGACCCAGTACTTC; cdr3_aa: CASSWGQVIQETQYF